Below, one T cell receptor beta chain is given with its context. Its antigen is currently unknown. The source of the sample is a study of T cells in Graves' hyperthyroidism and ophthalmopathy. These patients, aged 18 to 65, had recently diagnosed hyperthyroidism lasting under 2 months. Researchers barred patients who had uncontrolled infection, other autoimmune disease, pregnancy or lactation. On the basis of clinical symptoms, serum thyroxine and TRAb, thyroid ultrasound and orbital computed tomography, diagnoses were made. Findings and limits, study-wide: The model identified upcoming ophthalmopathy a median approximately six months ahead of onset.

The CDR3 has 17 amino acids. The V and J ends lost 4 bases and 1 base respectively, with 19 bases between them. CDR1 and CDR2 from the germline V gene are KGHSY and FQNENV. Researchers took RNA transcripts and amplified the TCR beta CDR3 regions from them. The TCR CDR3 first-round RT-PCR relied on the HTBI primer set. TCRdb itself ran the multiplex PCR reads through MiXCR, one entry per CDR3 protein. Among hundreds of thousands of distinct CDR3 sequences listed, over 15% were seen once. Sample: blood. This chain connects TRBV16 to TRBJ1-1; D gene ambiguous. The sequence was collected from a woman aged 18-30 years with Graves' hyperthyroidism. The CDR3 DNA sequence: TGTGCCAGCAGCCCCCTCTCAAAGATGTTAGGGAACACTGAAGCTTTCTTT. It codes for CASSPLSKMLGNTEAFF.